This TCR beta chain was obtained from a study of T cells in localized non-small cell lung cancer. TCRdb keeps only in-frame clones here, not all; method: immunoSEQ multiplex PCR. The sample contains roughly 36,000 clones, about four fifths of which appear only once. This CDR3 has 15 amino acids. The ends were cut back, 5 bases at V and 0 bases at J, with 8 bases in the middle. Germline assignment: CDR1 ENHRY and CDR2 SYGVKD. Sequencing used PBMCs, obtained before any cancer treatment. The sequence was collected from a woman aged 40-69 years with stage II squamous cell lung carcinoma. The rearrangement joins TRBV10-3 to TRBJ2-6; D is perhaps TRBD1 or TRBD2 (5 bases each). Written as DNA, the CDR3 is TGTGCCATCAGTCCAGGGAGCTCTGGGGCCAACGTCCTGACTTTC. Protein product: CAISPGSSGANVLTF.